This TCR beta chain was retrieved from a study of blood T cell repertoires in COVID-19 (dated by TCRdb to 2019 to 2021). Study-level background: The collaborator samples originated in the United States, Italy and Spain and spanned the acute and convalescent phases of COVID-19. The sample metadata nearly always contained a de-identified subject ID, COVID-19 status, age in years and sex. The samples were drawn from two sources: the first 160 participants of the ongoing ImmuneRACE study, and 950 to 1,500 subjects contributed by 6 global collaborators. The prospective study material was composed of cDNA or gDNA derived from T cells, B-cell-depleted T cells, or PBMCs. The repertoires were made available in a free public database intended to serve as a resource for research on the immune response to SARS-CoV-2. Deeply sampled blood TCRbeta repertoires from subjects exposed to, actively infected with, or recovered from COVID-19 were included in the dataset. Where HLA class I and class II types were available, the types were taken from metadata supplied by the sample provider, not from assay-based typing.

Study-wide findings and limitations: Clinical and demographic metadata were provided uncurated, with the amount varying by source and participant.

The germline V gene gives CDR1 as KGHSH and CDR2 as LQKENI. The CDR3 runs 16 residues from the cysteine to the phenylalanine. The DNA shown is the 48-base CDR3, in frame from base 1. Trimming accounts for 2 bases at V and 10 bases at J, while the number of junction bases matched to no gene is 9. TCRbeta CDR3 regions were amplified from genomic DNA using the immunoSEQ Assay, a bias-controlled multiplex PCR. The authors' pipeline ran thus. Within the assay, amplification of reference gene primers was used to estimate how many nucleated cells each sample contained. To quantify the absolute abundance of each unique TCRbeta CDR3 rearrangement, sequence reads were collapsed and filtered. For each sample, productive Simpson clonality was calculated as the square root of Simpson's diversity index across productive rearrangements. TCRdb carries this immuneACCESS record with in-frame sequences only. Its versions omit some clonotypes, under half of them owing to an unresolved V gene in the studies checked, with the rest unexplained. V, J and clone size are those of that table, while D and trimming were read from the DNA. The sample contains fewer than 300,000 clones, roughly four fifths of them found a single time. Together, the top ten hold around a sixth of the sample.

One collaborating source in Seattle enrolled patients during active infection and followed them longitudinally through the course of disease. The collaborating institutions used their own protocols to collect whole blood in K2EDTA tubes. For TCRbeta analysis, collaborators shipped samples as frozen whole blood, isolated PBMCs, or DNA extracted from either of those sample types. Concerning this clone itself: The specificity of this receptor is unknown. No base-level quality is on record; no much larger clone is a single base apart.

Sequencing used peripheral blood. The TCR originated in a person aged 70 to 85 with COVID-19, enrolled during active disease. The V gene is TRBV18 and the J gene is TRBJ1-6; 9 nucleotides in the junction match TRBD1. Read as DNA, the sequence is TGTGCCAGCTCACCAGGACAGGGGCGGGGAGCCTCACCCCTCCACTTT. Protein translation: CASSPGQGRGASPLHF.